Included here is one T cell receptor (beta chain) sequence, with context. There are a few counts of this clone. Its antigen has not been determined. Base-call qualities are not available, and no considerably larger clone is one nucleotide away. Using the deep immunoSEQ assay, TCR CDR3 regions were amplified from genomic DNA by multiplex PCR. Genomic DNA extracted from each cell subset was distributed evenly over all wells of several immunoSEQ 96-well plates, and each plate served as one replicate. For sorted subsets, each replicate PCR was loaded with about 0.2 ug genomic DNA, equivalent to 25,000 to 35,000 T cell genomes. Purified libraries were measured with a Qubit 3.0 fluorometer, size-checked on a Bioanalyzer 2100, and measured again with the KAPA Library Quantification kit. Every immunoSEQ 96-well plate was sequenced on a dedicated single-read 150-cycle Illumina NextSeq 550 flow cell. As for the original processing: Because the immunoSEQ output included only junctional sequences and no quality scores, the filtering could not be the same as the filtering used for full-length reads. Sequences were annotated with PyIR, a Python wrapper for IgBLAST v1.9, using IMGT germline references to assign V/J genes and CDR3. Any read was removed if the V/J assignment was weak (E-value above 1e-6), the CDR3 was missing, or the read contained stop codons, out-of-frame junctions, or ambiguous translated residues. V3J clonotypes were defined as sequences sharing an identical inferred V gene, J gene, and CDR3 amino acid sequence. The percentage overlap between two repertoires was calculated by dividing the number of shared unique clonotypes by the size of the smaller repertoire. RTK rarefaction, the Chao1 estimator, and Recon v2.1 estimates of unobserved clonotypes were used to assess repertoire richness. OLGA was used to compute generation probabilities for all TCRbeta clonotypes that the gDNA method yielded from a few donors. TCRdb carries this immuneACCESS record with in-frame sequences only. Its versions omit some clonotypes, under half of them owing to an unresolved V gene in the studies checked, with the rest unexplained. V, J and clone size are those of that table, while D and trimming were read from the DNA. This sample comprises some 1.1 million clones, roughly 77% of them detected only once. Of the sample, roughly 0.83% falls within the top ten clones.

These data originate in a study of shared clonotypes between healthy human individuals (dated by TCRdb to 2018 to 2021). Background on the whole study: The cohort included a few men and a couple of women between 18 and 49 years of age. For each donor, three plates each were used for CD4 naive and CD4 memory, two plates were used for CD8 naive, and one plate was used for CD8 memory. Blood TCR repertoires of about 5 healthy adults were deeply sequenced to estimate repertoire size and the extent of clonotype sharing between individuals. To increase sequencing depth and limit assay-specific biases, different laboratories used diverse techniques to prepare libraries and sequence TCR repertoires. Leukapheresis yielded between about 0.94 and 9.5 billion PBMCs per donor. The paper's findings and limits, for the study overall: Sampling was restricted to blood, and TCR repertoires in tissue are likely to differ from TCR repertoires in blood. Naive subsets generally had larger estimated clonotype richness than memory subsets. Incomplete sequencing was indicated by rarefaction of sorted-subset datasets, despite the large sequencing depth. Pairwise subsampling led to the expectation that sequencing depth would affect the degree of clonotype sharing among donors. Compared with non-shared clonotypes, the clonotypes found in all four sorted-subset donors had higher generation probabilities. Across a few donors, approximately 5% of naive CD4, 3% to 4% of naive CD8, under 2.5% of memory CD4, and 0.4% to 0.45% of memory CD8 clonotypes were shared. Because the study included only a small number of donors, the genetic and exposure-history diversity represented was limited.

The CDR3, from cysteine to phenylalanine, totals 16 residues. The only DNA kept is the CDR3, 48 bases in frame from the first base. The germline ends are 20 bases apart after V is trimmed by 3 bases and J by 5 bases. Reading the germline V gene gives CDR1 SGDLS and CDR2 YYNGEE. Healthy HIV-negative adults with no recently reported acute infections or vaccinations were included as donors. All donors were Caucasian adults living in Nashville, Tennessee, USA. Magnetic negative selection was used to enrich CD4+ T cells, after which naive cells were positively selected on CD45RA and the negative fraction became the memory subset. After blood collection by leukapheresis, PBMCs were isolated using Ficoll-Histopaque density gradient centrifugation and then cryopreserved in the vapor phase of liquid nitrogen. Purity and quantity of every magnetically sorted T cell population were checked by analytical flow cytometry. Genomic DNA was isolated from each sorted fraction and quantified by UV absorbance on a Nanodrop 2000c.

The sample consisted of memory CD4+ T cells from PBMCs. The label giving this sample's cell subset or site can be read as: CD45RA-negative fraction. The chain links TRBV9 with TRBJ1-2, with TRBD1 as a weak D call on 6 bases. This clonotype was obtained from a man younger than 30 in good health. Some clones in this sample may be carry-over from other donors' samples. The DNA sequence is given as TGTGCCAGCAGCGCCTCGAAGGCAGGACAGAAATATGGCTACACCTTC. This translates into CASSASKAGQKYGYTF.